The T cell receptor (beta chain) described here comes from a study of blood T cell repertoires in COVID-19. Study overall: Samples representing acute and convalescent COVID-19 were sourced from the United States, Italy and Spain. From T cells, B-cell-depleted T cells, or PBMCs came the material, which was cDNA or gDNA.

Germline V lookup: CDR1 GTSNPN, CDR2 SVGIG (reference sequence). V gave up 0 bases and J gave up 3 bases, with 12 bases separating them. The CDR3 spans 15 residues. Authors' processing steps: Estimates of nucleated cell counts were drawn from the amplification of reference gene primers. The method was immunoSEQ multiplex PCR; TCRdb's version includes in-frame clones alone and lacks a portion of them. The V and J calls and clone size are taken from that table; D and trimming were inferred from the DNA. The sample yields around 300,000 clones, about nine tenths seen once. The sample was peripheral blood. This sequence originates from a middle-aged woman who had recovered from COVID-19. J is TRBJ2-1 and V is TRBV30; tentatively, D is TRBD2 (6 bases). For the CDR3, the DNA is TGTGCCTGGAGTGTACGGGGGATATACTACAATGAGCAGTTCTTC. It codes for CAWSVRGIYYNEQFF.